A selection of T cell receptor beta chains follows, all from one sample in a study of T cell responses to AZD1222 COVID-19 vaccine. The protocol was immunoSEQ multiplex PCR, while the TCRdb copy is restricted to in-frame clones and leaves out a portion. The table lists 89,000 or so clones, about 86% of them singletons, with roughly 6% in the top ten. The source was peripheral blood, collected 28 days after the second AZD1222 dose. The receptors were gathered from an adult who received the AZD1222 COVID-19 vaccine. Each CDR3 is given with its conserved first and last residue. Size is stated for part of the rows, as once, few or many counts, or as a class when the clone is expanded.

cdr3_aa clone_size j_call v_call
CASSYDERETQYF NA TRBJ2-5 TRBV6-2/TRBV6-3
CASTPLVDTEAFF NA TRBJ1-1 TRBV28
CASSPLGQYEQYF few TRBJ2-7 TRBV7-2
CASSLGLAGAYEQYF NA TRBJ2-7 TRBV28
CASSQDGVGGLDNQPQHF few TRBJ1-5 TRBV4-1
CASSVVLDLNYGYTF NA TRBJ1-2 TRBV9
CASSQGREVSLHF NA TRBJ1-6 TRBV14
CASRPGQNTDTQYF once TRBJ2-3 TRBV7-9
CASATGVTSGDEQFF NA TRBJ2-1 TRBV2
CATSDGGANYEQYF NA TRBJ2-7 TRBV24-1
CASSLPAPGGDIANTGELFF once TRBJ2-2 TRBV28
CASSQRPNTEAFF NA TRBJ1-1 TRBV3-1/TRBV3-2
CASTITLGDTQYF NA TRBJ2-3 TRBV2
CASSQDLANYEQYF NA TRBJ2-7 TRBV4-2
CASSLATVNTEAFF NA TRBJ1-1 TRBV5-4
CASSSPGGVTGELFF few TRBJ2-2 TRBV6-5
CASSLSRTQGWEQYF NA TRBJ2-7 TRBV5-1
CASSPRTGSFETQYF NA TRBJ2-5 TRBV18
CASSLPSDRVFEETQYF NA TRBJ2-5 TRBV7-9
CATSDPTSVNEQFF NA TRBJ2-1 TRBV24-1
CASSSYRYDGPPGYTF NA TRBJ1-2 TRBV5-6
CASSFSGRGQEKLFF NA TRBJ1-4 TRBV5-4
CASSPGTGEDQPQHF NA TRBJ1-5 TRBV5-4
CASNGGPLSTGELFF NA TRBJ2-2 TRBV28
CASSLALTGPESPLHF NA TRBJ1-6 TRBV5-1
CASSQTSTEQYF NA TRBJ2-7 TRBV21-1
CASSYEAGGADTQYF NA TRBJ2-3 TRBV6-2/TRBV6-3
CASSPPGRGLGSPEAFF few TRBJ1-1 TRBV28
CASSQVGTIRAGYTF NA TRBJ1-2 TRBV4-1
CASSSSGTGGNEQYF NA TRBJ2-7 TRBV3-1/TRBV3-2
CAWSVGYGYTF NA TRBJ1-2 TRBV30
CASSLVRSNTGELFF NA TRBJ2-2 TRBV5-4
CASSPGAAARYEQYF NA TRBJ2-7 TRBV28
CASSLGALAGLTDTQYF NA TRBJ2-3 TRBV11-2
CASSSRWEGRGEQFF NA TRBJ2-1 TRBV7-7
CARPVGQAYEQYF NA TRBJ2-7 TRBV6-5